This record looks at one T cell receptor beta chain sequence and its context. The target of this receptor is not known. The input lacks base qualities; no much larger clone sits a single base away. Libraries were built with RT-PCR. Instrument used: Illumina HiSeq 2500. Starting from the raw public reads, TCRdb applied fastp trimming at Q25, assembled clones with MiXCR and retained in-frame beta chains. Identical CDR3 protein sequences are pooled into one entry, listed with their most common genes and DNA. This sample comprises hundreds of thousands of distinct CDR3 sequences, approximately 15% of them detected only once. Of the sample, 3% to 3.5% falls within the top ten clones. The entry originates in a study of response to subunit inactivated influenza vaccine (dated by TCRdb to 2017 to 2018). At the level of the whole study: To follow how T cells responded to a trivalent subunit inactivated influenza vaccine, the researchers relied on deep quantitative profiling of the T cell receptor repertoire. What the work shows at the level of the full study, not this receptor alone: The authors suggested that each seasonal influenza vaccination may recruit only a limited number of new T cells.

The CDR3 holds 13 amino acids from the cysteine to the phenylalanine. This entry keeps only the CDR3 DNA: 39 bases, framed from base 1. Per the germline V gene (reference sequence), LNHNV is the CDR1 and YYDKDF is the CDR2. A distance of 9 bases separates the germline ends of V and J, which lose 5 bases and 4 bases respectively. The chain uses TRBV15 and TRBJ2-1; the D gene assignment is perhaps TRBD1 or TRBD2, with each matching 5 bases. This clonotype was obtained from a man aged 45-69 years who received an inactivated influenza vaccine. Donor details come from another sample of the same person, matched by shared clones. Material: CD4+ T cells sorted from PBMCs, obtained roughly 24 months after vaccination. CDR3 reads: CATSEGPYNEQFF. At the DNA level, the sequence is TGTGCCACCAGCGAGGGACCTTACAATGAGCAGTTCTTC.